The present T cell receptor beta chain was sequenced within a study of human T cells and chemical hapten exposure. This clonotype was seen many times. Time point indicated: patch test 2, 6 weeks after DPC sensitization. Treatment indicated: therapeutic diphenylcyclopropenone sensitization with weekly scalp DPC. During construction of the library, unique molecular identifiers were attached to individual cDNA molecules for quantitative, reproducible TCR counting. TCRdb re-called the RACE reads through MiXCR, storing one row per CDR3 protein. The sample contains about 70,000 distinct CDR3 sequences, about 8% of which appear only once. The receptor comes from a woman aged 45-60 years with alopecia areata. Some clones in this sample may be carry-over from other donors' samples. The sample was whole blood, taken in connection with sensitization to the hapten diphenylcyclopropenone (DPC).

DNA for the CDR3: TGCGCCAGCAGCCCAAGGGGACAGGACAAAAACATTCAGTACTTC. It specifies CASSPRGQDKNIQYF. The chain is built from TRBV5-1 and TRBJ2-4, with 8 positions matching TRBD1. The V gene's germline CDR1 is SGHRS and CDR2 YFSETQ. This CDR3 has 15 residues. Germline trimming cut 4 bases from V and 3 bases from J; bases unmatched to any gene: 6.